Presented here are 20 T cell receptor beta chains from one specimen sequenced in a study of blood T cells in healthy people across ages. Sample-barcoded 5' priming and a J-beta primer mix drove a second PCR of roughly 7 to 11 cycles. TCRdb used MiXCR to reprocess the 5' RACE reads, holding one entry per CDR3 protein. This sample has more than 800,000 distinct CDR3 sequences; around 30% occur once, and the top ten carry 15% to 20%. The material sequenced was blood. Receptor source: a woman aged 80 or over in good health.

The J gene is TRBJ2-4, the V gene TRBV7-2, with TRBD1 identical over 9 bases. CDR3 size: 17 residues. J was trimmed by 9 bases and V by 4 bases; bases with no gene match: 16. Germline V gene lookup returns CDR1 SGHTA and CDR2 FQGNSA. CDR3 region: CASSSDTFTGGGGIQYF. DNA of the CDR3: TGTGCCAGCAGCTCCGACACCTTTACAGGGGGCGGGGGCATTCAGTACTTC.

This clonotype came up a few times. The J gene is TRBJ2-7, the V gene TRBV25-1; 10 bases map to TRBD1. The germline V gene encodes CDR1 MGHDK and CDR2 SYGVNS. This CDR3 spans 11 amino acids. V was clipped by 8 bases and J by 8 bases; unmatched bases: 3. CDR3 DNA: TGTGCCAGCCGGACAGGGGGTCAGCAGTACTTC. This sequence encodes CASRTGGQQYF.

A word on this clonotype: Sequence at one end of the junction differs from germline and may be a read error. This chain joins TRBV6-6 and TRBJ1-6; D remains ambiguous. The CDR3 runs to 15 residues. CDR1 and CDR2 from the germline V gene are MNHNY and SVGAGI (reference sequence). The CDR3 nucleotides are TGTGCCAGCACTCTCCCGGTAGGCGAGAATTCACCCCCCCACTTT. Translated, it gives CASTLPVGENSPPHF.

This clonotype was counted ten times or more. The genes are TRBV27 and TRBJ1-5; 9 bases fit TRBD1. The germline gives CDR1 MNHEY, CDR2 SMNVEV (reference sequence). This CDR3 has 15 residues. The J segment lost 6 bases and the V segment lost 0 bases, leaving 3 bases of the junction unmatched. CDR3 protein: CASSLSTGGGQPQHF. CDR3 bases: TGTGCCAGCAGTTTATCGACAGGGGGTGGTCAGCCCCAGCATTTT.

V and J are TRBV5-1 and TRBJ1-1; 7 bases align to TRBD1. Germline trimming cut 3 bases from V and 1 base from J; bases unmatched to any gene: 6. The germline CDR1 and CDR2 sequences are SGHRS and YFSETQ. There are 15 residues in the CDR3. The CDR3 DNA reads TGCGCCAGCAGCTCACCAAGACAGGGGAACACTGAAGCTTTCTTT. Encoded protein: CASSSPRQGNTEAFF.

Concerning this clonotype: This may be a read error: a much more frequent sequence differs by one nucleotide. The chain joins TRBV4-3 to TRBJ2-1; no reliable D call. From germline, CDR1 is LGHNA and CDR2 YSLEER. The CDR3 totals 14 residues. The CDR3 sequence: CASSPYLSYNGQFF. For the CDR3, the DNA is TGCGCCAGCAGCCCCTATCTCTCCTACAATGGGCAGTTCTTC.

Points on this clonotype: Relative to the germline gene, one junction end is altered; a read error may explain this. The chain employs TRBV5-8 and TRBJ1-2; no clear D. This CDR3 comprises 14 residues. The germline V gene encodes CDR1 SGHTS and CDR2 YDEGEE. In nucleotides, the CDR3 is TGTGCCAGCATCAATGCGGGTCTTAACTATGGCCACACCTTC. It codes for CASINAGLNYGHTF. Variable domain in full (rest from reference TRBV5-8 and TRBJ1-2): EAGVTQSPTHLIKTRGQQATLRCSPISGHTSVYWYQQALGLGLQFLLWYDEGEERNRGNFPPRFSGRQFPNYSSELNVNALELEDSALYLCASINAGLNYGHTFGSGTRLTVV.

J is TRBJ1-5 and V is TRBV6-5, with 8 bases fitting TRBD1. Germline CDR1 and CDR2: MNHEY and SVGAGI. V lost 2 bases, J lost 3 bases, and 6 bases stayed unmatched. There are 16 residues in the CDR3. The chain's CDR3 is CASSYARQGHNQPQHF. In DNA, the CDR3 is TGTGCCAGCAGTTACGCAAGACAGGGGCACAATCAGCCCCAGCATTTT.

This clonotype occurred many times. The chain carries TRBV2 and TRBJ2-7, with a weak D call TRBD2 (6 bases). Near its end, the DNA agrees better with TRBJ2-5, so the J call may be wrong. The CDR3 loop spans 14 amino acids. Germline V gene sequence: CDR1 SNHLY, CDR2 FYNNEI. CDR3 loop: CASGGTPVGETQYF. Written as DNA, the CDR3 is TGTGCCAGCGGAGGGACTCCGGTCGGAGAGACCCAGTACTTC.

This clonotype was seen repeatedly, ten times or more. The V and J genes are TRBV7-9 and TRBJ1-2; 8 positions agree with TRBD1. The germline CDR1 and CDR2 sequences are SEHNR and FQNEAQ (reference sequence). The CDR3 is 15 residues long. V trimming: 5 bases; J trimming: 8 bases; junction bases outside the gene matches: 13. CDR3 region: CASSNTQGESRGYTF. The DNA for the CDR3 is TGTGCCAGCAGCAACACACAGGGGGAGAGTCGGGGCTACACCTTC.

The sample holds many counts of this clonotype. This chain uses TRBV7-2 with TRBJ1-2; 7 nucleotides line up with TRBD1. V gave up 1 base and J gave up 4 bases; unmatched junction bases: 3. Germline assignment: CDR1 SGHTA and CDR2 FQGNSA. CDR3 length equals 14 residues. This chain's CDR3 is CASSLGDRGYGYTF. The CDR3 DNA follows: TGTGCCAGCAGCTTAGGGGACAGAGGCTATGGCTACACCTTC.

A remark on this clonotype: This could be a read error, since a much larger clone is one nucleotide away. The chain carries TRBV20-1 and TRBJ1-2; 8 bases line up with TRBD1. This CDR3 is built from 14 residues. The germline V gene encodes CDR1 DFQATT and CDR2 SNEGSKA (reference sequence). CDR3 amino acids: CGADAGTGADGYTF. The CDR3 DNA sequence: TGCGGTGCTGACGCCGGGACAGGCGCGGATGGCTACACCTTC.

As for this clonotype: A read error may be the cause here, since a much bigger clone is one base away. The J gene is TRBJ1-2, the V gene TRBV6-5, with TRBD1 matching over 9 bases. CDR1 is MNHEY, CDR2 SVGAGI, per germline. The CDR3 has 15 amino acids. CDR3 coding DNA: TGTGCCAGCAGTCGACCTCGGACAGGGGACGGTGGCTGCACCTTC. Translating it yields CASSRPRTGDGGCTF.

The V call is TRBV20-1, the J call TRBJ2-5, with 9 bases aligning to TRBD1. Germline values: CDR1 DFQATT, CDR2 SNEGSKA (reference sequence). Losses at the gene ends were 1 base for V and 11 bases for J; bases not matched to a gene: 14. The CDR3 has 15 amino acids. This chain's CDR3 is CSARAGQGHGNGQYF. The CDR3 DNA sequence: TGCAGTGCTAGAGCGGGACAGGGTCATGGCAATGGGCAGTACTTC.

This clonotype occurred many times. V is TRBV6-2 or TRBV6-3 and J is TRBJ2-5, with D maybe TRBD1 (5 bases). V gave up 2 bases and J gave up 5 bases, with 12 bases separating them. The germline gives CDR1 MNHEY, CDR2 SVGEGT. This CDR3 contains 14 residues. The CDR3, as DNA: TGTGCCAGCAGTTACCGGGTGTACAGGGAGACCCAGTACTTC. This gives the protein CASSYRVYRETQYF.

This clonotype came up many times. This rearrangement joins TRBV4-2 to TRBJ2-3; no clear D. Germline lookup yields CDR1 LGHNA and CDR2 YNFKEQ. The CDR3 loop spans 17 amino acids. V dropped 1 base and J dropped 1 base, with 15 bases sitting between them. CDR3 residues: CASSQAQGGYRTDTQYF. The CDR3 DNA follows: TGTGCCAGCAGCCAAGCGCAAGGTGGCTACCGCACAGATACGCAGTATTTT.

This clonotype showed up many times. The V and J genes are TRBV28 and TRBJ2-1; 8 nucleotides agree with TRBD1. In germline, CDR1 is MDHEN, CDR2 SYDVKM. Trimming removed 5 bases from V and 5 bases from J; junction bases left unmatched: 5. This CDR3 comprises 14 residues. For the CDR3, the DNA is TGTGCCAGCAGTGGACAGGGTGGCCACAATGAGCAGTTCTTC. As protein: CASSGQGGHNEQFF.

This clonotype has ten or more counts. The chain employs TRBV7-9 and TRBJ2-1; 12 bases are shared with TRBD2. J gave up 9 bases and V 2 bases, and 8 bases lay outside the gene matches. The CDR3 contains 16 residues. Germline V gene sequence: CDR1 SEHNR, CDR2 FQNEAQ (reference sequence). CDR3 nucleotides: TGTGCCAGCAGCTTAACCGGACTAGCGGGATGGAGTGAGCAGTTCTTC. Translating gives CASSLTGLAGWSEQFF.

The rearrangement links TRBV7-2 to TRBJ2-6, with TRBD2 as a possible D gene (5 bases). V was clipped by 5 bases and J by 2 bases, with 16 bases between them. From germline, CDR1 is SGHTA and CDR2 FQGNSA. This CDR3 contains 17 residues. The CDR3: CASSPRGRTAGANVLTF. The CDR3 coding sequence is TGTGCCAGCAGCCCCCGCGGGCGGACGGCTGGGGCCAACGTCCTGACTTTC.

The chain has TRBV19 and TRBJ2-5; D is possibly TRBD2 (6 bases). V was shortened by 3 bases and J by 5 bases, with 10 bases between the two germline ends. The length of the CDR3 is 13 residues. CDR1 and CDR2 from the germline V gene are LNHDA and SQIVND (reference sequence). The DNA of the CDR3 is TGTGCCAGTAGTATTCCGGGGACTGAGACCCAGTACTTC. Translating it yields CASSIPGTETQYF.